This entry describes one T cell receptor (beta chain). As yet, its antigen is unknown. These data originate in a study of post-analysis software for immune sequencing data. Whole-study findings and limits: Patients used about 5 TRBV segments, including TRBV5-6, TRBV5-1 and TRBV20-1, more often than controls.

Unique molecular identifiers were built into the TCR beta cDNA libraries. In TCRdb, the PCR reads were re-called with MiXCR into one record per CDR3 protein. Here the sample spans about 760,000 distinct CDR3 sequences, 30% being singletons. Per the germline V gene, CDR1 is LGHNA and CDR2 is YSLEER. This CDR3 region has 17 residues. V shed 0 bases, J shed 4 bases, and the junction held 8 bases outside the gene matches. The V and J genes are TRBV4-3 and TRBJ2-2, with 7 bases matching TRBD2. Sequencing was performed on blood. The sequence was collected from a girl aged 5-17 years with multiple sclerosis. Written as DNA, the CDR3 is TGCGCCAGCAGCCAAGACGAGGCGGGAGATGTCACCGGGGAGCTGTTTTTT. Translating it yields CASSQDEAGDVTGELFF.